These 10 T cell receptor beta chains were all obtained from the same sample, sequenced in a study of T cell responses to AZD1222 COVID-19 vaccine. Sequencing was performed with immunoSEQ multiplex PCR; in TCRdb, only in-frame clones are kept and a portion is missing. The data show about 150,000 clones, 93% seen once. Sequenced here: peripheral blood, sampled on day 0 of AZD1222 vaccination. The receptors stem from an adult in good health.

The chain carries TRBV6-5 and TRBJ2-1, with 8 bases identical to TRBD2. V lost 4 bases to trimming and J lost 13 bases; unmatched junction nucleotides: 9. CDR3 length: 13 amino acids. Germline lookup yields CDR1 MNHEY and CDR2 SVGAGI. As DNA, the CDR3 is TGTGCCAGCAGTTTCCGGACTAGCCGGGATCAGTTCTTC. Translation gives CASSFRTSRDQFF.

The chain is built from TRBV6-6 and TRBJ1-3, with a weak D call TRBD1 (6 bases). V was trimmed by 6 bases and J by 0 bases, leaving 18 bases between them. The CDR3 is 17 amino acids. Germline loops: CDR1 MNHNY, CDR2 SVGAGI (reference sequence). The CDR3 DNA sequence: TGTGCCAGCAGCCGACCACAACAGGGTCACTCTGGAAACACCATATATTTT. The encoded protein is CASSRPQQGHSGNTIYF.

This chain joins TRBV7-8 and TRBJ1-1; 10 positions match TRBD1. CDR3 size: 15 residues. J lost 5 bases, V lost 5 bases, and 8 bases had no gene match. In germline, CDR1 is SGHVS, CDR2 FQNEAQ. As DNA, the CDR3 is TGTGCCAGCAGCCTACAGACAGGGGGCTATACTGAAGCTTTCTTT. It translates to CASSLQTGGYTEAFF. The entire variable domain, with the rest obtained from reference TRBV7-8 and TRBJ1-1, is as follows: GAGVSQSPRYKVAKRGQDVALRCDPISGHVSLFWYQQALGQGPEFLTYFQNEAQLDKSGLPSDRFFAERPEGSVSTLKIQRTQQEDSAVYLCASSLQTGGYTEAFFGQGTRLTVV.

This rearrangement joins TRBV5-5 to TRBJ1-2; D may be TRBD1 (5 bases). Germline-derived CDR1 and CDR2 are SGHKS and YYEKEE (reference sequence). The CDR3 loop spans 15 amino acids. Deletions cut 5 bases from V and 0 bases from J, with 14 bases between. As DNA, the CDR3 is TGTGCCAGCAGTCAGTTACTGGGGGCTAACTATGGCTACACCTTC. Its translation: CASSQLLGANYGYTF.

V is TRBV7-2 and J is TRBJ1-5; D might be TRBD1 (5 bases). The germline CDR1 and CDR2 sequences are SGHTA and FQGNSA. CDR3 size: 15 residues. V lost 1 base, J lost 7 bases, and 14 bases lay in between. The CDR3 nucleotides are TGTGCCAGCAGCTTAGATTCAGGGTCAGGGCAGCCCCAGCATTTT. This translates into CASSLDSGSGQPQHF.

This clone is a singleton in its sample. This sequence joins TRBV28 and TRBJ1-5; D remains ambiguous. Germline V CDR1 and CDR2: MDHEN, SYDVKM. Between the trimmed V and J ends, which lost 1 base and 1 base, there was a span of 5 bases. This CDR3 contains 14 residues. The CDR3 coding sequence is TGTGCCAGCAGTTTATCCGCCAGCAATCAGCCCCAGCATTTT. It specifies CASSLSASNQPQHF.

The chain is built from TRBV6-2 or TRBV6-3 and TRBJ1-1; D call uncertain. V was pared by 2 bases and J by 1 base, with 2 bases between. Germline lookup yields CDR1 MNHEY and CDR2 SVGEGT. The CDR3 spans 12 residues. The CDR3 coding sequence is TGTGCCAGCAGTTACAGGAACACTGAAGCTTTCTTT. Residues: CASSYRNTEAFF.

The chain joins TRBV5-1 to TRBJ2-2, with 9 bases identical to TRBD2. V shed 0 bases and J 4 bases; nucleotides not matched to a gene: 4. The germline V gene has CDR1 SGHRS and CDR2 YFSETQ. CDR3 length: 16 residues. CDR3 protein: CASSLALAGSTGELFF. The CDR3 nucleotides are TGCGCCAGCAGCTTGGCTCTAGCGGGAAGCACCGGGGAGCTGTTTTTT.

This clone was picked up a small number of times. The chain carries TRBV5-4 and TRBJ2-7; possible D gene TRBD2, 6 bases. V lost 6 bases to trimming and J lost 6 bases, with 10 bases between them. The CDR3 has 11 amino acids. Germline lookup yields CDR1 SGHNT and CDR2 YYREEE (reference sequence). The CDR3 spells CASNRGSEQYF. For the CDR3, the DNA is TGTGCCAGCAATCGGGGGTCCGAGCAGTACTTC.

CDR3 nucleotide sequence: TGTGCCAGCAGTCAGGATTATCGTCCAGATACGCAGTATTTT. This gives the protein CASSQDYRPDTQYF. The genes are TRBV6-2 or TRBV6-3 and TRBJ2-3; D call uncertain. Trimming stripped 5 bases from V and 4 bases from J, with 13 bases between. This CDR3 region has 14 residues. CDR1 is MNHEY, CDR2 SVGEGT, per germline.